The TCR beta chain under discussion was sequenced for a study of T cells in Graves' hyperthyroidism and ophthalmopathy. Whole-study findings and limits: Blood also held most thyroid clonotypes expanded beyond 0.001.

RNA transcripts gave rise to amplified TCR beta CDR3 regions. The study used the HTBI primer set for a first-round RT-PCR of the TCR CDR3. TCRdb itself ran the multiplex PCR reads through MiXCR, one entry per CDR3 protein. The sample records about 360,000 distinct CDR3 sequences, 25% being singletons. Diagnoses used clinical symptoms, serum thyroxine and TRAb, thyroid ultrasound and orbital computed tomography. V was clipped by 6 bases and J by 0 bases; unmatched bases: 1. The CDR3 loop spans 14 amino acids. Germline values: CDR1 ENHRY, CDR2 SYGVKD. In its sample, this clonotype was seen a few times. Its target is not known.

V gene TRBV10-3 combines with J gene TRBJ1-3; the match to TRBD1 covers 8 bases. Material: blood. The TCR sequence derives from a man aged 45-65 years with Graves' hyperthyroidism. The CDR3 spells CAIRTGASGNTIYF. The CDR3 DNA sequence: TGTGCCATCAGGACAGGGGCCTCTGGAAACACCATATATTTT.